The rows below give T cell receptor beta chains drawn from one sample of a study of T cells expressing NK-cell markers. TCRdb re-called the 5' RACE reads and shows each CDR3 protein once, DNA omitted. The ten most abundant clones cover under 4.5% of a sample with 500,000 or so distinct CDR3 sequences. What was sequenced was blood T cells: a sorted CD56 or NKG2C T cell subset, CD4+ or CD8+ T cells, or bulk PBMC T cells (not recorded which). Source of these receptors: a man between 18 and 35 years old in good health. Each CDR3 is given with its conserved first and last residue.

cdr3_aa,j_call,v_call
CASSLRLAYEQYF,TRBJ2-7,TRBV7-2
CASSQDVRDPDDSPLHF,TRBJ1-6,TRBV4-1
CSAKGVVWTEAFF,TRBJ1-1,TRBV20-1
CASGFLLPGQGMETQYF,TRBJ2-5,TRBV12-5
CASSGSGTGLRPQHF,TRBJ1-5,TRBV2
CASSLALPGQGSTDTQYF,TRBJ2-3,TRBV5-1
CASSRFQGVTDTQYF,TRBJ2-3,TRBV11-2
CASSQEDGKGDTQYF,TRBJ2-3,TRBV4-2
CASRDPLETQYF,TRBJ2-5,TRBV28
CASNLGGGRYRFF,TRBJ2-1,TRBV12-3/TRBV12-4
CASSIILGSGSISDTQYF,TRBJ2-3,TRBV19
CAGASGDTQYF,TRBJ2-3,TRBV7-2
CSVEGTPSEVYGYTF,TRBJ1-2,TRBV29-1
CASSRPLTGSNTGELFF,TRBJ2-2,TRBV12-3/TRBV12-4
CASSEQGALLNSGANVLTF,TRBJ2-6,TRBV6-1
CASSSLEGSSYNEQFF,TRBJ2-1,TRBV27
CASTQGLAGSYNEQFF,TRBJ2-1,TRBV6-2/TRBV6-3
CSAVPSGRFGANVLTF,TRBJ2-6,TRBV20-1
CASSQGTGNSPLHF,TRBJ1-6,TRBV7-9
CASRWTGESYEQYF,TRBJ2-7,TRBV6-1
CASSLSSWGQASEAFF,TRBJ1-1,TRBV5-5
CASSPKGGGGGELFF,TRBJ2-2,TRBV11-3
CASSDTGQGNTIYF,TRBJ1-3,TRBV25-1
CASSPRGTASNEQFF,TRBJ2-1,TRBV7-3
CSVVETGGSGELFF,TRBJ2-2,TRBV29-1
CASSSRLPGYQETQYF,TRBJ2-5,TRBV7-9
CSAGRQSAETQYF,TRBJ2-5,TRBV20-1
CASSSFSGGTDTQYF,TRBJ2-3,TRBV6-5
CASWGGRSLETQYF,TRBJ2-5,TRBV9
CASSRGQATNEKLFF,TRBJ1-4,TRBV3-1
CATSRQSGTADTQYF,TRBJ2-3,TRBV15
CASSEPGKGRNEQFF,TRBJ2-1,TRBV25-1
CAISFSGQGSGTQYF,TRBJ2-5,TRBV10-3
CASRQGQGMPQHF,TRBJ1-5,TRBV7-9
CASSLGQGVDEQFF,TRBJ2-1,TRBV28
CASSLAAWRSTDTQYF,TRBJ2-3,TRBV7-8
CSAGGLAGANEQFF,TRBJ2-1,TRBV20-1
CSGETGDTQYF,TRBJ2-3,TRBV29-1
CASSQGGQGADTQYF,TRBJ2-3,TRBV4-1
CASKGGRGETQYF,TRBJ2-5,TRBV5-1
CSAPDRGGAKNIQYF,TRBJ2-4,TRBV20-1
CASSLGQLNEKLFF,TRBJ1-4,TRBV7-9
CATSDLTSGRASYNEQFF,TRBJ2-1,TRBV24-1
CASSPERGSYNEQFF,TRBJ2-1,TRBV18
CASSSRTYNTGELFF,TRBJ2-2,TRBV11-2
CANRLADAGTGELFF,TRBJ2-2,TRBV12-3/TRBV12-4
CASSTTGHHGPNEKLFF,TRBJ1-4,TRBV18
CASSPPSSLEQFF,TRBJ2-1,TRBV18
CSAVDRMNTEAFF,TRBJ1-1,TRBV20-1
CASSDRAGAGANVLTF,TRBJ2-6,TRBV11-3
CASSLMDSPVERNEAFF,TRBJ1-1,TRBV11-2
CASSYSLKGGNTEAFF,TRBJ1-1,TRBV6-5
CAISEQQRSGNTIYF,TRBJ1-3,TRBV10-3